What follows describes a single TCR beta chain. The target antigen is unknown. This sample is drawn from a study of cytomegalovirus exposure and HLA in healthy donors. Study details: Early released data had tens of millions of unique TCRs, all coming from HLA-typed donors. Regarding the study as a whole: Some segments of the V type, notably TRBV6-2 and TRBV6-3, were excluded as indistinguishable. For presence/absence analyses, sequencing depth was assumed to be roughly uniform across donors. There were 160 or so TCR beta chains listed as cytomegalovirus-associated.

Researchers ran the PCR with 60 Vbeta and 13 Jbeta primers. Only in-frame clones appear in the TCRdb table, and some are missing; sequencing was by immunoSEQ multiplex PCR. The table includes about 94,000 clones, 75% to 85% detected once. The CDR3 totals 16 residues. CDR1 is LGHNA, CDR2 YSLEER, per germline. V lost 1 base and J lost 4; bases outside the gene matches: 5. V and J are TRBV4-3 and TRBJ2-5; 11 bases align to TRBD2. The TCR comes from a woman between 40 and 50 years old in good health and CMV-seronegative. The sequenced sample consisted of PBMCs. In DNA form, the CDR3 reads TGCGCCAGCAGCCAAGGACTAGCGGGGCGGGGAGAGACCCAGTACTTC. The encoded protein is CASSQGLAGRGETQYF.